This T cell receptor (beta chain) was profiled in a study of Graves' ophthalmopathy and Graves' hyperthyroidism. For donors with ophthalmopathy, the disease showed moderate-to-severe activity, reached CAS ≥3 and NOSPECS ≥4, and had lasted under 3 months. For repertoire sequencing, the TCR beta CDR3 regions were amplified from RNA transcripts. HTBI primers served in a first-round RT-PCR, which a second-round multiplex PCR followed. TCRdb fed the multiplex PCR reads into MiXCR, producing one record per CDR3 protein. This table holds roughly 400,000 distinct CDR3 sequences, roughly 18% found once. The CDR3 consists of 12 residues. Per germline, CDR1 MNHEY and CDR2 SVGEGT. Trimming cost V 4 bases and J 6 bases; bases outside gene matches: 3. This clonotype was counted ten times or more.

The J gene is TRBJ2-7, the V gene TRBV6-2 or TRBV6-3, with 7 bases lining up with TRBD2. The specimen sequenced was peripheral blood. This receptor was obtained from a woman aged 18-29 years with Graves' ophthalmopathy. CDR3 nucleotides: TGTGCCAGCAGTTCGAGCGGGATCGAGCAGTACTTC. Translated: CASSSSGIEQYF.